This TCR beta chain was captured in a study of blood T cells in healthy people across ages. The CDR3 extends over 13 amino acids. Germline-derived CDR1 and CDR2 are SEHNR and FQNEAQ (reference sequence). With 3 bases removed from V and 8 bases from J, the gap between germline ends came to 13 bases. For the second PCR, which ran for roughly 6 to 11 cycles, a sample-barcoded 5' primer and a J-beta primer mix were used. TCRdb reanalysed the 5' RACE reads using MiXCR and keeps one entry per CDR3 protein. This table holds 650,000 or so distinct CDR3 sequences, about 50% found once. The sample consisted of blood. This TCR came from a woman aged 80 or older in good health. The chain has TRBV7-9 and TRBJ1-1; D is unclear. The CDR3 is CASSFEAPGEAFF. The CDR3 nucleotides read TGTGCCAGCAGCTTTGAAGCCCCCGGGGAAGCTTTCTTT. The variable domain in full, completed from reference TRBV7-9 and TRBJ1-1, reads DTGVSQNPRHKITKRGQNVTFRCDPISEHNRLYWYRQTLGQGPEFLTYFQNEAQLEKSRLLSDRFSAERPKGSFSTLEIQRTEQGDSAMYLCASSFEAPGEAFFGQGTRLTVV.